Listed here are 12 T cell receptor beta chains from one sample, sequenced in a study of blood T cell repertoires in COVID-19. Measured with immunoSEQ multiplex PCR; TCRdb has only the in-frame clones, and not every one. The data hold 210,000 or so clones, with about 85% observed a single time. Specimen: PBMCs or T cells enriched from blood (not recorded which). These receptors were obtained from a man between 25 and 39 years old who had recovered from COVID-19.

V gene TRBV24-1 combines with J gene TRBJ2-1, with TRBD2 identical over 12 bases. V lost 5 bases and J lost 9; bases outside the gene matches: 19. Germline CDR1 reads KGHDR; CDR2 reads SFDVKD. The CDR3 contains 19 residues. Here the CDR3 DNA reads TGTGCCACCAGTGTCCCCGCCGGGGCTAGCGGGAGGGCCGTCGGTGAGCAGTTCTTC. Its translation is CATSVPAGASGRAVGEQFF.

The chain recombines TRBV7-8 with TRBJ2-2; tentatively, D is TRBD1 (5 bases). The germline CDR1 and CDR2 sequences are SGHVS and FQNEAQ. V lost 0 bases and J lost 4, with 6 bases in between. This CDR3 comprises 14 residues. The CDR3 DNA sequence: TGTGCCAGCAGCTTAGCTAGGGGCACCGGGGAGCTGTTTTTT. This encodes CASSLARGTGELFF.

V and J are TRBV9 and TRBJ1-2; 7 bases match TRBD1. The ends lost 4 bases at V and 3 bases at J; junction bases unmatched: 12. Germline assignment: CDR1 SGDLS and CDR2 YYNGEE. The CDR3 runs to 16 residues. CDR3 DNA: TGTGCCAGCAGCCCCACCGTCGGACAGGTGGACTATGGCTACACCTTC. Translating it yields CASSPTVGQVDYGYTF.

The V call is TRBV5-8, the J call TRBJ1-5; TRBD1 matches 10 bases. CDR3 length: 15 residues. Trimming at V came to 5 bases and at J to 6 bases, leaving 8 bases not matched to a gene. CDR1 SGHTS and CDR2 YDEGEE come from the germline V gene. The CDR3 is CASRGPGQGFQPQHF. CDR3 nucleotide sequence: TGTGCCAGCAGGGGACCGGGACAGGGGTTTCAGCCCCAGCATTTT.

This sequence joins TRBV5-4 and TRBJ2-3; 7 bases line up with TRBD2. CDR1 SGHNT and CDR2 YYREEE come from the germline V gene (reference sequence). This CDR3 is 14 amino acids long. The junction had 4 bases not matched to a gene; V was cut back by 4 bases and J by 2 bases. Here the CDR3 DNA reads TGTGCCAGCAGCGTCGGGGGGATCACAGATACGCAGTATTTT. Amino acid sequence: CASSVGGITDTQYF.

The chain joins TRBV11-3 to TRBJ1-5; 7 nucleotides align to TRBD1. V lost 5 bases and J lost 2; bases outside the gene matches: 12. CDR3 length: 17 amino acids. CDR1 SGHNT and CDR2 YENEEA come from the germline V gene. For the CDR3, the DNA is TGTGCCAGCAGCCATACGCCCGGACAGGTGGGCAATCAGCCCCAGCATTTT. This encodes CASSHTPGQVGNQPQHF.

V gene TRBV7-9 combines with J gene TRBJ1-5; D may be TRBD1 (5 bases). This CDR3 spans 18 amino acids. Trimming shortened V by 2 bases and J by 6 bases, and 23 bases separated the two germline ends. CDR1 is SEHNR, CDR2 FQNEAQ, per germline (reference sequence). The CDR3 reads CASSLWHAESGDRQPQHF. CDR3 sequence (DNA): TGTGCCAGCAGCTTATGGCACGCCGAGTCGGGGGATCGTCAGCCCCAGCATTTT.

Here the CDR3 DNA reads TGTGCCAGCAGCGCGACTAGCACAGATACGCAGTATTTT. This gives the protein CASSATSTDTQYF. The genes are TRBV9 and TRBJ2-3; D ambiguous. Germline CDR1 is SGDLS and CDR2 is YYNGEE. Trimming cost V 3 bases and J 0 bases, with 5 bases left between them. This CDR3 region has 13 residues.

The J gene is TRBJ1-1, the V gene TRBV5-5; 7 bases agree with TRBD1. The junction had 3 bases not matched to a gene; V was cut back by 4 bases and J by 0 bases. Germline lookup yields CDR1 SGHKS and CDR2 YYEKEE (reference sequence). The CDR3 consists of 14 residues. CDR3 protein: CASSQTGMNTEAFF. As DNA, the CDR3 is TGTGCCAGCAGCCAGACAGGGATGAACACTGAAGCTTTCTTT. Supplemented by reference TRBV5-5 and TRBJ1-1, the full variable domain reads DAGVTQSPTHLIKTRGQQVTLRCSPISGHKSVSWYQQVLGQGPQFIFQYYEKEERGRGNFPDRFSARQFPNYSSELNVNALLLGDSALYLCASSQTGMNTEAFFGQGTRLTVV.

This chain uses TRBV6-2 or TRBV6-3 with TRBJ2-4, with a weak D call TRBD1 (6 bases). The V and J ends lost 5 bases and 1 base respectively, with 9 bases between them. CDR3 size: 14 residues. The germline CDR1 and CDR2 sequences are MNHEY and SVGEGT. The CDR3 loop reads CASSRTGAKNIQYF. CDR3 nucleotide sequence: TGTGCCAGCAGTCGCACAGGGGCCAAAAACATTCAGTACTTC.

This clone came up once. This CDR3 is CASSLGSVGQGNEQFF. As DNA, the CDR3 is TGTGCCAGCAGCTTAGGTTCGGTCGGTCAGGGAAATGAGCAGTTCTTC. The rearrangement uses TRBV11-3 and TRBJ2-1; maybe TRBD1 (5 bases). V was pared by 1 base and J by 7 bases, with 17 bases between. This CDR3 has 16 residues. The germline gives CDR1 SGHNT, CDR2 YENEEA.

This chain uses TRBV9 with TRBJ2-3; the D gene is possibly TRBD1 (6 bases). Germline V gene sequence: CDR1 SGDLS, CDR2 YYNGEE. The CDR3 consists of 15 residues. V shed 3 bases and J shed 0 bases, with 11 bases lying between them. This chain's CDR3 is CASSARDTSTDTQYF. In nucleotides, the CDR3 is TGTGCCAGCAGCGCTCGGGACACTAGCACAGATACGCAGTATTTT.